These T cell receptor beta chains were read from a single sample in a study of blood T cell repertoires in COVID-19. Method: immunoSEQ multiplex PCR; TCRdb's copy keeps in-frame clones and lacks some. The sample contains 260,000 or so clones, approximately 91% of which appear only once. Material for sequencing was peripheral blood. The receptors come from a man aged 18 to 29 with active or convalescent COVID-19. CDR3s include the opening cysteine and the closing phenylalanine or tryptophan. D genes are given only for firm matches. Part of the rows lack a size; the others show once, few, many or a class for expanded clones.

d_call,j_call,clone_size,v_call,cdr3_aa,cdr3_nt
-,TRBJ2-5,-,TRBV3-1/TRBV3-2,CASSQKEYQETQYF,TGTGCCAGCAGCCAGAAGGAGTACCAAGAGACCCAGTACTTC
-,TRBJ2-5,-,TRBV2,CARTQANQETQYF,TGTGCCAGAACACAGGCGAACCAAGAGACCCAGTACTTC
TRBD1,TRBJ2-2,-,TRBV4-2,CASSRVTGVNNALVNTGELFF,TGTGCCAGCAGCCGCGTCACAGGGGTTAATAACGCCCTAGTGAACACCGGGGAGCTGTTTTTT
-,TRBJ2-5,many,TRBV15,CATSSTAGSSETQYF,TGTGCCACCAGTTCAACGGCGGGGTCGAGCGAGACCCAGTACTTC
TRBD1,TRBJ1-5,-,TRBV4-2,CASSQNTGTGGNQPQHF,TGTGCCAGCAGCCAAAATACCGGGACAGGGGGCAATCAGCCCCAGCATTTT
TRBD1,TRBJ2-3,-,TRBV4-3,CASSQGQGFNTDTQYF,TGCGCCAGCAGCCAAGGACAGGGGTTTAACACAGATACGCAGTATTTT
-,TRBJ1-2,once,TRBV5-4,CASRTTGLGYGYTF,TGTGCCAGCAGAACAACAGGGTTGGGCTATGGCTACACCTTC
-,TRBJ1-1,-,TRBV7-6,CASSLGGGNTEAFF,TGTGCCAGCAGCTTAGGAGGCGGAAACACTGAAGCTTTCTTT
TRBD1,TRBJ1-2,-,TRBV19,CASRPSGTGGIPTF,TGTGCCAGTAGACCTTCCGGGACAGGGGGCATACCCACCTTC
TRBD1,TRBJ2-3,-,TRBV5-1,CASSYRDRGRTDTQYF,TGCGCCAGCAGCTACCGGGACAGGGGGAGGACAGATACGCAGTATTTT
TRBD1,TRBJ2-1,-,TRBV6-4,CASSEAGGHNEQFF,TGTGCCAGCAGTGAGGCAGGGGGACACAATGAGCAGTTCTTC
TRBD1,TRBJ2-7,-,TRBV25-1,CASSRDRDYEQYF,TGTGCCAGCAGTAGGGACAGGGACTACGAGCAGTACTTC
-,TRBJ1-1,-,TRBV2,CASSDPADTEAFF,TGTGCCAGCAGTGATCCGGCTGACACGGAAGCTTTCTTT
-,TRBJ2-1,-,TRBV27,CASSAPGTRSYNEQFF,TGTGCCAGCAGTGCGCCCGGGACAAGGTCCTACAATGAGCAGTTCTTC
TRBD1,TRBJ1-2,-,TRBV6-5,CAGSDRENYGYTF,TGTGCCGGTTCGGACAGGGAAAACTATGGCTACACCTTC
-,TRBJ1-4,-,TRBV7-8,CASTSGVGANEKLFF,TGTGCCAGCACCTCGGGGGTGGGGGCTAATGAAAAACTGTTTTTT
-,TRBJ2-1,-,TRBV4-3,CASSQSWAVRGTYNEQFF,TGCGCCAGCAGCCAAAGCTGGGCGGTGCGCGGGACCTACAATGAGCAGTTCTTC
TRBD1,TRBJ1-2,-,TRBV5-1,CASSLSTGGYGYTF,TGCGCCAGCAGCTTGTCGACAGGGGGCTATGGCTACACCTTC
TRBD1,TRBJ1-1,-,TRBV4-1,CASSLRLGQGNTEAFF,TGCGCCAGCAGCCTACGCCTGGGACAGGGGAACACTGAAGCTTTCTTT
-,TRBJ1-1,-,TRBV5-1,CASSLVAGATEAFF,TGCGCCAGCAGCTTGGTGGCAGGGGCTACTGAAGCTTTCTTT
TRBD1,TRBJ2-1,-,TRBV11-2,CASSLGQGYNEQFF,TGTGCCAGCAGCTTGGGACAGGGTTACAATGAGCAGTTCTTC
-,TRBJ2-3,-,TRBV3-1/TRBV3-2,CASSEPRGGTDTQYF,TGTGCCAGCAGTGAGCCCCGCGGGGGCACAGATACGCAGTATTTT
-,TRBJ2-4,-,TRBV3-1/TRBV3-2,CASSQGGEIAKNIQYF,TGTGCCAGCAGCCAAGGTGGGGAGATAGCCAAAAACATTCAGTACTTC
-,TRBJ1-1,-,TRBV7-8,CASSLGRWGGTEAFF,TGTGCCAGCAGCTTAGGGCGGTGGGGGGGCACTGAAGCTTTCTTT
-,TRBJ1-2,-,TRBV29-1,CSVVKDGGLYGYTF,TGCAGCGTTGTGAAGGACGGAGGACTCTATGGCTACACCTTC
-,TRBJ1-1,-,TRBV6-1,CASSEAGTEAFF,TGTGCCAGCAGTGAAGCCGGCACTGAAGCTTTCTTT
-,TRBJ1-1,-,TRBV10-2,CASSEYTANTEAFF,TGCGCCAGCAGTGAGTATACAGCGAACACTGAAGCTTTCTTT
TRBD1,TRBJ2-7,-,TRBV4-1,CASSQGQTGTYEQYF,TGCGCCAGCAGCCAAGGACAGACAGGGACCTACGAGCAGTACTTC
TRBD1,TRBJ1-5,-,TRBV6-2/TRBV6-3,CASSDRAQPQHF,TGTGCCAGCAGCGACAGGGCTCAGCCCCAGCATTTT
-,TRBJ1-4,-,TRBV4-1,CASSQDATGTNEKLFF,TGCGCCAGCAGCCAAGATGCGACAGGTACTAATGAAAAACTGTTTTTT
-,TRBJ1-4,-,TRBV29-1,CSVETSEKLFF,TGCAGCGTTGAAACTAGTGAAAAACTGTTTTTT
-,TRBJ2-3,-,TRBV3-1/TRBV3-2,CASSRPSAGTQYF,TGTGCCAGCAGCCGCCCCTCGGCGGGTACGCAGTATTTT
-,TRBJ1-1,-,TRBV5-1,CASSLAGANTEAFF,TGCGCCAGCAGCTTGGCAGGTGCGAACACTGAAGCTTTCTTT
-,TRBJ2-1,-,TRBV11-1,CASSLELANEQFF,TGTGCCAGCAGCTTAGAACTAGCCAATGAGCAGTTCTTC